This T cell receptor beta chain came from a study of shared clonotypes between healthy human individuals. Naive CD8 cells were CD45RO-negative, positively selected for CCR7, excluding terminally differentiated effector memory CD45RA+ cells. This table comes from immunoSEQ multiplex PCR, and its TCRdb copy is limited to in-frame clones, with some not included. The sample comprises approximately 2,200,000 clones, around 93% of which are singletons, and approximately 1.7% rests with the top ten. The CDR3 totals 15 residues. Germline lookup yields CDR1 GTSNPN and CDR2 SVGIG (reference sequence). Trimming shortened V by 0 bases and J by 8 bases, and 17 bases separated the two germline ends.

The origin of this receptor is a man aged 18 to 30 in good health. Some clones in this sample may be carry-over from other donors' samples. Sequencing was carried out using naive CD8+ T cells from PBMCs. The V call is TRBV30, the J call TRBJ2-1; D is tentatively TRBD1 or TRBD2 (5 bases each). The chain's CDR3 is CAWSVRGATLYEQFF. The CDR3 DNA is TGTGCCTGGAGTGTACGGGGCGCTACATTATATGAGCAGTTCTTC. The full variable domain, its missing parts supplied by reference TRBV30 and TRBJ2-1, is SQTIHQWPATLVQPVGSPLSLECTVEGTSNPNLYWYRQAAGRGLQLLFYSVGIGQISSEVPQNLSASRPQDRQFILSSKKLLLSDSGFYLCAWSVRGATLYEQFFGPGTRLTVL.